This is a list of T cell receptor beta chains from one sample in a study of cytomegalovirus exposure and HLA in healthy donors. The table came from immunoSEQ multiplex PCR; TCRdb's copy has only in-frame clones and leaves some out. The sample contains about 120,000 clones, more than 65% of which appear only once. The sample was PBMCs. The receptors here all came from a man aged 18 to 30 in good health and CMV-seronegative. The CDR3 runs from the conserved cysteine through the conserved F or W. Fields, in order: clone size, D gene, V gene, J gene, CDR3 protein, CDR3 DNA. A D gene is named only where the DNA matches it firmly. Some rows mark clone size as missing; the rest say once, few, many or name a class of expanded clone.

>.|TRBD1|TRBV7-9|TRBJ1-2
CASSYWDSPNAGYGYTF
TGTGCCAGCAGCTACTGGGACAGCCCTAACGCGGGCTATGGCTACACCTTC
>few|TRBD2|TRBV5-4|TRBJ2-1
CASSLRAGGREQFF
TGTGCCAGCAGCTTGCGAGCGGGGGGGCGTGAGCAGTTCTTC
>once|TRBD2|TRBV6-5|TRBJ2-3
CASSYSAGGGSTQYF
TGTGCCAGCAGTTACTCGGCGGGGGGGGGTAGTACGCAGTATTTT
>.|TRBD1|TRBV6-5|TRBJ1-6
CASATGGSYNSPLHF
TGTGCCAGCGCCACAGGGGGCTCTTATAATTCACCCCTCCACTTT
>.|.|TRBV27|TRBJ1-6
CASSLRGGGLHF
TGTGCCAGCAGTTTAAGGGGCGGGGGGCTTCACTTT
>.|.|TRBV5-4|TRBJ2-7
CASSTRTVGEQYF
TGTGCCAGCAGCACAAGGACAGTTGGGGAGCAGTACTTC
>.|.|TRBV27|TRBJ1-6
CASARGERRDSPLHF
TGTGCCAGCGCTCGGGGTGAGCGGAGGGATTCACCCCTCCACTTT
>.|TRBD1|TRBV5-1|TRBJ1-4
CASSLVGQGGGNEKLFF
TGCGCCAGCAGCTTGGTGGGACAGGGGGGCGGTAATGAAAAACTGTTTTTT
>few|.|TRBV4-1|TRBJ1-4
CASSHAPGREKLFF
TGCGCCAGCAGCCACGCCCCCGGGAGGGAAAAACTGTTTTTT
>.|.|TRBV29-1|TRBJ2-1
CSVERYNEQFF
TGCAGCGTTGAACGGTACAATGAGCAGTTCTTC
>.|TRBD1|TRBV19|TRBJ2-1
CASSIRTGVGNEQFF
TGTGCCAGTAGTATTCGGACAGGGGTTGGCAATGAGCAGTTCTTC
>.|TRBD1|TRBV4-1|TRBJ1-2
CASSQTQTSRGPGYTF
TGCGCCAGCAGCCAGACCCAAACCTCCAGGGGGCCTGGCTACACCTTC
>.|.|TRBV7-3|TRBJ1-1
CASSLVGGGGTLLNTEAFF
TGTGCCAGCAGCTTAGTGGGGGGAGGGGGGACCCTTTTGAACACTGAAGCTTTCTTT
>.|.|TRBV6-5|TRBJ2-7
CASSLTGSDSYEQYF
TGTGCCAGCAGTCTAACCGGGTCTGACTCCTACGAGCAGTACTTC
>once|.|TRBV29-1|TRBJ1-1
CSVLRGLSNTEAFF
TGCAGCGTTCTTAGGGGACTTTCGAACACTGAAGCTTTCTTT
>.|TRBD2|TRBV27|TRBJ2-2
CASSLSGLAGGRVTGELFF
TGTGCCAGCAGTTTATCGGGGCTAGCGGGGGGGCGGGTCACCGGGGAGCTGTTTTTT
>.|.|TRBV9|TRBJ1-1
CASSVWASDTEAFF
TGTGCCAGCAGCGTCTGGGCTTCAGACACTGAAGCTTTCTTT
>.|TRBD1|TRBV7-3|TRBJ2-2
CASSWTGPTGELFF
TGTGCCAGCAGCTGGACAGGCCCCACCGGGGAGCTGTTTTTT
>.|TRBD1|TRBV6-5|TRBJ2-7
CASSYLMGQGGNEQYF
TGTGCCAGCAGTTACCTAATGGGACAGGGGGGAAACGAGCAGTACTTC
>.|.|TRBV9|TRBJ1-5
CASSVIGRGTYSNQPQHF
TGTGCCAGCAGCGTAATCGGACGGGGAACCTATAGCAATCAGCCCCAGCATTTT
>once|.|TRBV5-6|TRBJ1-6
CASSYQGRSPLHF
TGTGCCAGCAGCTACCAGGGTAGGTCACCCCTCCACTTT
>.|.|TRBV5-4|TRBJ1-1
CASSLEPVNTEAFF
TGTGCCAGCAGCCTAGAGCCGGTGAACACTGAAGCTTTCTTT
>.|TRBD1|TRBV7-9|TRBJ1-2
CASSLEGQPSYGYTF
TGTGCCAGCAGCTTAGAGGGACAGCCGTCCTATGGCTACACCTTC
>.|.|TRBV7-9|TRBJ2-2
CASSPLTGELFF
TGTGCCAGCAGCCCACTCACCGGGGAGCTGTTTTTT
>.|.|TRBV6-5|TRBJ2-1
CASSSGQGSYNEQFF
TGTGCCAGCAGTTCCGGCCAGGGAAGCTACAATGAGCAGTTCTTC
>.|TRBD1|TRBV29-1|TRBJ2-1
CSVVGQGANEQFF
TGCAGCGTTGTGGGACAGGGGGCAAATGAGCAGTTCTTC
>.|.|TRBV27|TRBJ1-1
CASSTYRGDTEAFF
TGTGCCAGCAGTACCTACCGGGGGGACACTGAAGCTTTCTTT
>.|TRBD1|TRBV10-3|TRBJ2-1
CAIRPTGTGLNEQFF
TGTGCCATCAGACCGACCGGGACAGGCCTCAATGAGCAGTTCTTC
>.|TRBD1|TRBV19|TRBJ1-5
CASSVDRGKNQPQHF
TGTGCCAGTAGTGTCGACAGGGGGAAAAATCAGCCCCAGCATTTT
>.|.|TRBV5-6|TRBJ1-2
CASSLVGEAGNYGYTF
TGTGCCAGCAGCTTAGTCGGGGAGGCCGGGAACTATGGCTACACCTTC
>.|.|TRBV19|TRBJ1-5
CASSFREENQPQHF
TGTGCCAGTAGTTTCAGGGAGGAGAATCAGCCCCAGCATTTT
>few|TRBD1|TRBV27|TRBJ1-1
CASSWTGDTEAFF
TGTGCCAGCAGTTGGACAGGGGACACTGAAGCTTTCTTT
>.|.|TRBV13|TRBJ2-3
CASSLLAGAGRDTQYF
TGTGCCAGCAGCTTATTGGCGGGGGCGGGGCGAGATACGCAGTATTTT
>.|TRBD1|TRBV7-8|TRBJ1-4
CASSPERTGANEKLFF
TGTGCCAGCAGCCCCGAGAGGACAGGGGCTAATGAAAAACTGTTTTTT
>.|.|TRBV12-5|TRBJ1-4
CASGLVRTEGTEKLFF
TGTGCTAGTGGTTTGGTACGGACAGAGGGAACTGAAAAACTGTTTTTT
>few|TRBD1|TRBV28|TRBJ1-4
CASSSPSGQGEKLFF
TGTGCCAGCAGTTCTCCATCCGGACAGGGGGAAAAACTGTTTTTT
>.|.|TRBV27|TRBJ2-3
CASSLNRGRDTQYF
TGTGCCAGCAGTTTAAATCGCGGTAGAGATACGCAGTATTTT
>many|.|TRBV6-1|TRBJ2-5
CASRGERETQYF
TGTGCCAGCCGGGGAGAGAGGGAGACCCAGTACTTC
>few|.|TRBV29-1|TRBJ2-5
CSVEGGASGETQYF
TGCAGCGTTGAAGGGGGCGCCTCCGGAGAGACCCAGTACTTC
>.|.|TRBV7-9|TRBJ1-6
CASSLAGGDSPLHF
TGTGCCAGCAGCTTAGCGGGGGGGGATTCACCCCTCCACTTT
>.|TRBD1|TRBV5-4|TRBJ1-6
CASSAGQAFHNSPLHF
TGTGCCAGCAGCGCGGGACAGGCTTTCCATAATTCACCCCTCCACTTT
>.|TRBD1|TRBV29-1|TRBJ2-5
CSVAQGVGETQYF
TGCAGCGTCGCCCAGGGGGTCGGAGAGACCCAGTACTTC